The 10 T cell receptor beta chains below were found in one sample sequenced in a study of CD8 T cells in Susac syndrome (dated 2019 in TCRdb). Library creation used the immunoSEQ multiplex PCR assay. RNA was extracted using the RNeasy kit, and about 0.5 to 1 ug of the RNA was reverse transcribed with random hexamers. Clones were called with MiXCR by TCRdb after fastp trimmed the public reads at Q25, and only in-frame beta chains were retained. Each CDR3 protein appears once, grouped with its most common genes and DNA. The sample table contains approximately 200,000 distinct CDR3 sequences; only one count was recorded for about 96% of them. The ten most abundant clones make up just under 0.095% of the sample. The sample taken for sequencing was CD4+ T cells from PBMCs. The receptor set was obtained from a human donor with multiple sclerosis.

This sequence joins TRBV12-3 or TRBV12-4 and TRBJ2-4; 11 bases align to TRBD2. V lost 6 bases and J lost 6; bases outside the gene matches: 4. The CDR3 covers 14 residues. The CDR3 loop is CASRQTSGINIQYF. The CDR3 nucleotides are TGTGCCAGCAGGCAGACTAGCGGGATAAACATTCAGTACTTC.

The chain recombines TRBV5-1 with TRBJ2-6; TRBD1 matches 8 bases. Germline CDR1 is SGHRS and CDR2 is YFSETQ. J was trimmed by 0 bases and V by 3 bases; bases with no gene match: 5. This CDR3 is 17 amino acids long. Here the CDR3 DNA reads TGCGCCAGCAGCTCCGGGACAGGTGCCTCTGGGGCCAACGTCCTGACTTTC. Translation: CASSSGTGASGANVLTF.

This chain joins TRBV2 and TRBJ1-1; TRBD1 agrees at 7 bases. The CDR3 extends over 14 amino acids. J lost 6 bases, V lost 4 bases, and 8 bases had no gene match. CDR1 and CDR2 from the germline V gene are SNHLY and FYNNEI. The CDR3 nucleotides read TGTGCCAGCAGTGTTTACAGGGGTTTATCTGAAGCTTTCTTT. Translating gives CASSVYRGLSEAFF.

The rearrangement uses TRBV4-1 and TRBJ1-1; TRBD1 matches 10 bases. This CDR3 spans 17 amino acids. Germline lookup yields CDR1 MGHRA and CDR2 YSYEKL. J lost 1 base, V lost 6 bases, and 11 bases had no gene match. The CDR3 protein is CASSLRQGARGNTEAFF. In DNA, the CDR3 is TGCGCCAGCAGTCTTCGACAGGGGGCCCGAGGGAACACTGAAGCTTTCTTT.

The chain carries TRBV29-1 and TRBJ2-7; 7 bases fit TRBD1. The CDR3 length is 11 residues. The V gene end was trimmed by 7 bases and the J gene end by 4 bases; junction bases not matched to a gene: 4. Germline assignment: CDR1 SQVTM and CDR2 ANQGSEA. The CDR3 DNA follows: TGCAGCGGGCAGGGGGATTACGAGCAGTACTTC. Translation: CSGQGDYEQYF.

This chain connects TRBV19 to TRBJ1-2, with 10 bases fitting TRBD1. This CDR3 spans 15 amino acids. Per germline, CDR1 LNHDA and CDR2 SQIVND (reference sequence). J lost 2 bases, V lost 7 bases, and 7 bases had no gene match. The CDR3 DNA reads TGTGCCAGTACCACCCAGGGACAGGGGAACTATGGCTACACCTTC. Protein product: CASTTQGQGNYGYTF.

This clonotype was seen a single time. CDR3 region: CSVADGGYVDTQYF. CDR3 nucleotides: TGCAGCGTGGCGGACGGCGGGTACGTGGATACGCAGTATTTT. The gene calls are TRBV29-1 and TRBJ2-3, with a weak D call TRBD2 (5 bases). CDR3 length: 14 residues. V lost 6 bases and J 6 bases, leaving 19 bases between the germline ends. In germline, CDR1 is SQVTM, CDR2 ANQGSEA.

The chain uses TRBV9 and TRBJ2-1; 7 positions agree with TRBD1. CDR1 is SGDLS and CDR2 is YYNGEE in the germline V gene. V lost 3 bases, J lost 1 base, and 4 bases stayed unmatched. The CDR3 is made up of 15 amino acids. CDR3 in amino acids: CASSATGQSYNEQFF. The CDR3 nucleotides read TGTGCCAGCAGCGCAACGGGACAGTCCTACAATGAGCAGTTCTTC.

CDR3 loop: CSARVVGLAGPEKQYF. CDR3 nucleotides: TGCAGTGCTAGAGTAGTAGGGCTAGCGGGCCCCGAAAAGCAGTATTTT. This chain links TRBV20-1 with TRBJ2-3; 8 nucleotides agree with TRBD2. The J segment lost 11 bases and the V segment lost 1 base, leaving 17 bases of the junction unmatched. The germline CDR1 and CDR2 sequences are DFQATT and SNEGSKA (reference sequence). CDR3 length: 16 amino acids.

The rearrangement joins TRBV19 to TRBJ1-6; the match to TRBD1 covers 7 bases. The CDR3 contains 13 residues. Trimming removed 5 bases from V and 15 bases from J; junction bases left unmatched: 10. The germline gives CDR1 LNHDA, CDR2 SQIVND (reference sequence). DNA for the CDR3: TGTGCCAGTAGTTACCCCGGGACAGTGAACCTCCACTTT. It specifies CASSYPGTVNLHF.